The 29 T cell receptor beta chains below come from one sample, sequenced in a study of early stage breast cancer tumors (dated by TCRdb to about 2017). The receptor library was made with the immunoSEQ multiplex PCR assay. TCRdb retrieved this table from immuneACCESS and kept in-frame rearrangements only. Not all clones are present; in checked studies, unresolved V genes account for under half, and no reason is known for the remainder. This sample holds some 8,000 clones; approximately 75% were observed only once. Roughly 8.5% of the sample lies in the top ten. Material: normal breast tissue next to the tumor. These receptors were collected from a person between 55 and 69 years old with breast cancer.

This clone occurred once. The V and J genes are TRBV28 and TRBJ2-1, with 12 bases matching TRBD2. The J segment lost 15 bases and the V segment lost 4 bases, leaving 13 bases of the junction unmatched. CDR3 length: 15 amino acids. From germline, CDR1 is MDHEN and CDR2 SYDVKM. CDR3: CASSSQTSGGLRLFF. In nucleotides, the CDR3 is TGTGCCAGCAGTTCCCAGACTAGCGGGGGCCTTCGACTGTTCTTC. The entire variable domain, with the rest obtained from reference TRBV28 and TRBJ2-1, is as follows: DVKVTQSSRYLVKRTGEKVFLECVQDMDHENMFWYRQDPGLGLRLIYFSYDVKMKEKGDIPEGYSVSREKKERFSLILESASTNQTSMYLCASSSQTSGGLRLFFGPGTRLTVL.

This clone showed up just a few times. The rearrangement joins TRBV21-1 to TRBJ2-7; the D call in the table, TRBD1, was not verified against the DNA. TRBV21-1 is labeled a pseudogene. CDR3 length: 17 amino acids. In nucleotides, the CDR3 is TGTGCCAGCAGCAACCATTTGACAGGCCTGATCTCCTACGAGCAGTACTTC. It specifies CASSNHLTGLISYEQYF.

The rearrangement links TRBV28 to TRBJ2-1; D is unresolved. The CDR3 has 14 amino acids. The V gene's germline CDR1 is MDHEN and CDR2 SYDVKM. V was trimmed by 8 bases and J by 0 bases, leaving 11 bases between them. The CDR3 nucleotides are TGTGCCAGCCGCCCCCCGGGCTCCTACAATGAGCAGTTCTTC. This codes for CASRPPGSYNEQFF.

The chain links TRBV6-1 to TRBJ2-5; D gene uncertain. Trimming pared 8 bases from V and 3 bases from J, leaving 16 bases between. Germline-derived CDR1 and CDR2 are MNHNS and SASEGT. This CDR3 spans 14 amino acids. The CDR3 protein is CASLRKGRKETQYF. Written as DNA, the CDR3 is TGTGCCAGCCTCCGCAAGGGCAGGAAAGAGACCCAGTACTTC.

The CDR3 here is CASSLYAGTSVTQYF. As DNA, the CDR3 is TGTGCCAGCAGTTTATACGCGGGGACTAGCGTCACCCAGTACTTC. This chain links TRBV27 with TRBJ2-5; TRBD2 matches at 10 bases. The CDR3 is 15 residues long. In germline, CDR1 is MNHEY, CDR2 SMNVEV (reference sequence). Unmatched junction bases numbered 7, after V lost 1 base and J lost 8 bases.

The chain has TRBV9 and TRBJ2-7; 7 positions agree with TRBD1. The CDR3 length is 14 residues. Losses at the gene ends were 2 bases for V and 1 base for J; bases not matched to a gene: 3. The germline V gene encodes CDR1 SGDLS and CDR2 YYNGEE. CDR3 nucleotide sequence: TGTGCCAGCAGCGTTCGGGACAGTTCCTACGAGCAGTACTTC. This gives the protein CASSVRDSSYEQYF.

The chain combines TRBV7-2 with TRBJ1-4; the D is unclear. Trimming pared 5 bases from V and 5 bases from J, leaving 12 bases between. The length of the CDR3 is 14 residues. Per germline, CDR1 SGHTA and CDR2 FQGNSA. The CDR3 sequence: CASSRSLRNEKLFF. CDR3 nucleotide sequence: TGTGCCAGCAGCCGATCCCTTAGGAATGAAAAACTGTTTTTT.

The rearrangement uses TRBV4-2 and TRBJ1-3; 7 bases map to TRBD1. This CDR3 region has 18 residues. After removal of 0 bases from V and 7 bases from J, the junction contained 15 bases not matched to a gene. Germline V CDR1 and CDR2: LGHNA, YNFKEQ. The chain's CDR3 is CASSQENFDRVGFNTIYF. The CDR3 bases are TGTGCCAGCAGCCAAGAAAATTTTGACAGGGTGGGCTTCAACACCATATATTTT.

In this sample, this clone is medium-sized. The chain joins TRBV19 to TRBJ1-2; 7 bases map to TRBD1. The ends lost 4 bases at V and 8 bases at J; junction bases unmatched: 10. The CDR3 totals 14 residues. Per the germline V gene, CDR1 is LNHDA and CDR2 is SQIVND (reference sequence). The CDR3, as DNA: TGTGCCAGTAGTACCATAACAGGGGCTAGCGGCTACACCTTC. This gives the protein CASSTITGASGYTF.

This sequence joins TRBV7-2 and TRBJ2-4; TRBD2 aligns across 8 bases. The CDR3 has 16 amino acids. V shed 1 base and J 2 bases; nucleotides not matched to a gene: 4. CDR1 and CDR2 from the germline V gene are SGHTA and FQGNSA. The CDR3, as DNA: TGTGCCAGCAGCTTAGGGACGGGAGGGCCCAAAAACATTCAGTACTTC. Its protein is CASSLGTGGPKNIQYF.

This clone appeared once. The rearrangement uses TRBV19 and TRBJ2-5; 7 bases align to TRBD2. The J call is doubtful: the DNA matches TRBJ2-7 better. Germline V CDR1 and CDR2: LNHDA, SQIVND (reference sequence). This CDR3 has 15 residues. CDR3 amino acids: CASSQRQGLLYEQYF. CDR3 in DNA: TGTGCCAGTAGTCAAAGGCAGGGACTATTATACGAGCAGTACTTC.

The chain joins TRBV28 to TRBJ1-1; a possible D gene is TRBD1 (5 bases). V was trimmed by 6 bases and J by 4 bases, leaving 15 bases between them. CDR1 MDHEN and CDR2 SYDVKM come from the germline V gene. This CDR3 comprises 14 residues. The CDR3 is CASRRMGGGTEAFF. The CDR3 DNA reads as TGTGCCAGCAGGAGAATGGGGGGAGGCACTGAAGCTTTCTTT.

The CDR3 DNA sequence: TGTGCCAGCAGTTTATCAAGGGGACGGGGGACCCAGTACTTC. It translates to CASSLSRGRGTQYF. The chain joins TRBV27 to TRBJ2-5; D possibly matches TRBD1 or TRBD2 (5 bases each). Germline V lookup: CDR1 MNHEY, CDR2 SMNVEV (reference sequence). This CDR3 region has 14 residues. V was shortened by 0 bases and J by 7 bases, with 12 bases between the two germline ends.

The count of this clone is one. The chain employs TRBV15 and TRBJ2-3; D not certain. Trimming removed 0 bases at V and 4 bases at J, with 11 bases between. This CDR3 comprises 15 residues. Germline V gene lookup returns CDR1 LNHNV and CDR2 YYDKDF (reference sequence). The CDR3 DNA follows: TGTGCCACCAGCAGAGATTTTATTGGGGCAGATACGCAGTATTTT. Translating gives CATSRDFIGADTQYF.

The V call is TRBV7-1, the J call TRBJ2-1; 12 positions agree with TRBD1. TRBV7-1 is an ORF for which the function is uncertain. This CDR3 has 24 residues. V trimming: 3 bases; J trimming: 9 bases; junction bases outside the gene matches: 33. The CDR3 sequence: CASSSPVKNARTSGQGAIYGEQFF. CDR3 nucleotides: TGTGCCAGCAGCTCTCCGGTTAAAAACGCCCGAACGTCGGGACAGGGGGCTATCTACGGTGAGCAGTTCTTC.

The CDR3 protein is CASSPTFQSDARGYTF. Written as DNA, the CDR3 is TGTGCCAGCTCACCAACATTCCAATCCGACGCGAGGGGCTACACCTTC. This chain uses TRBV18 with TRBJ1-2; D is ambiguous. CDR3 length: 16 amino acids. Trimming stripped 2 bases from V and 8 bases from J, with 21 bases between. Germline V gene sequence: CDR1 KGHSH, CDR2 LQKENI.

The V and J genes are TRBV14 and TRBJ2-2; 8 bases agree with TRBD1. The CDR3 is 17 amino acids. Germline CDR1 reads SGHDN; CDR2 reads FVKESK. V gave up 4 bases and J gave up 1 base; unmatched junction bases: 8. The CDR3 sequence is CASSRLPGTGNTGELFF. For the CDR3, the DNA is TGTGCCAGCAGCCGCCTACCCGGGACAGGGAACACCGGGGAGCTGTTTTTT.

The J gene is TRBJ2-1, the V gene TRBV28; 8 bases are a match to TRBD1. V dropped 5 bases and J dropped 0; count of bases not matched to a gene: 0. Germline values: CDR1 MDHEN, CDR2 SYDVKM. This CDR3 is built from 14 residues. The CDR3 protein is CASSDRGSYNEQFF. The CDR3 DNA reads TGTGCCAGCAGTGACAGGGGCTCCTACAATGAGCAGTTCTTC.

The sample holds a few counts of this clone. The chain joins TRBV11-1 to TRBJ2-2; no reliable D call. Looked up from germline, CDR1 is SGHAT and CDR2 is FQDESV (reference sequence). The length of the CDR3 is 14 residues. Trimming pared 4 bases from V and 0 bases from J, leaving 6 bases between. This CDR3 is CASSSNPNTGELFF. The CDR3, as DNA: TGTGCCAGCAGCTCCAACCCGAACACCGGGGAGCTGTTTTTT.

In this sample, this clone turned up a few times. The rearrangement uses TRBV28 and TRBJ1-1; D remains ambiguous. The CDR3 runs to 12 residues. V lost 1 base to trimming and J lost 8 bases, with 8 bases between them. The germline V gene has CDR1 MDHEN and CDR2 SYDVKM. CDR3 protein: CASSLLRGEAFF. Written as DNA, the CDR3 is TGTGCCAGCAGTTTATTGCGGGGAGAAGCTTTCTTT.

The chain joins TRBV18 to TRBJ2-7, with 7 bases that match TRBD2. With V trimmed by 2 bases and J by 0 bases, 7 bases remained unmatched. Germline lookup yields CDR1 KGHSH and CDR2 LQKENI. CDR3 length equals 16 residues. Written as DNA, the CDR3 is TGTGCCAGCTCACCATTAGCGGGCCCTAGCTCCTACGAGCAGTACTTC. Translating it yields CASSPLAGPSSYEQYF.

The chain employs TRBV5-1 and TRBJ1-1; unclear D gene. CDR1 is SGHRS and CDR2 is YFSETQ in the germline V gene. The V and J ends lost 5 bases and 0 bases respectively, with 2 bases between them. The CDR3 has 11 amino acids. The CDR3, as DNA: TGCGCCAGCAGATTGAACACTGAAGCTTTCTTT. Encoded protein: CASRLNTEAFF. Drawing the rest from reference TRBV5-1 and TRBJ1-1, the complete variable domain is KAGVTQTPRYLIKTRGQQVTLSCSPISGHRSVSWYQQTPGQGLQFLFEYFSETQRNKGNFPGRFSGRQFSNSRSEMNVSTLELGDSALYLCASRLNTEAFFGQGTRLTVV.

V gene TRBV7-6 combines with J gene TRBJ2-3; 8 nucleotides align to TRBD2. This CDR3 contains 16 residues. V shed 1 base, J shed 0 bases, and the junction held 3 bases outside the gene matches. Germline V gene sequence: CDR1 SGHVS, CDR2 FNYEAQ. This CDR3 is CASSLGIAGSTDTQYF. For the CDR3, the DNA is TGTGCCAGCAGCTTAGGAATAGCGGGAAGCACAGATACGCAGTATTTT. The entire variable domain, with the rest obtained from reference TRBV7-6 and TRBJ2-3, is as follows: GAGVSQSPRYKVTKRGQDVALRCDPISGHVSLYWYRQALGQGPEFLTYFNYEAQQDKSGLPNDRFSAERPEGSISTLTIQRTEQRDSAMYRCASSLGIAGSTDTQYFGPGTRLTVL.

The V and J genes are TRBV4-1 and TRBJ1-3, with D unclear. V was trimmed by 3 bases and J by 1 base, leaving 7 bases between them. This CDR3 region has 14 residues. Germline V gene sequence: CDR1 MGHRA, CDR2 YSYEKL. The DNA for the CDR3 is TGCGCCAGCAGCCAGCTTTATTCTGGAAACACCATATATTTT. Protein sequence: CASSQLYSGNTIYF.

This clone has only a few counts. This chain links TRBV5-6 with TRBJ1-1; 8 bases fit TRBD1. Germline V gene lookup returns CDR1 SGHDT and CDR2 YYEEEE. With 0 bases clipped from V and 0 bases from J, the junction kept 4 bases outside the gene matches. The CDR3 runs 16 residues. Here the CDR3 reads CASSLGPGGVNTEAFF. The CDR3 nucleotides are TGTGCCAGCAGCTTGGGTCCAGGGGGCGTGAACACTGAAGCTTTCTTT.

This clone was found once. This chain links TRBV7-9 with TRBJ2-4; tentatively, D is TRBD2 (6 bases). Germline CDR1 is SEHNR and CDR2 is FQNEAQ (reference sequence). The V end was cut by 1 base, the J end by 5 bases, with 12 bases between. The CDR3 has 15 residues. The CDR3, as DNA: TGTGCCAGCAGCTTAGAAGGAGGGGTCCAAAACATTCAGTACTTC. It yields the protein CASSLEGGVQNIQYF.

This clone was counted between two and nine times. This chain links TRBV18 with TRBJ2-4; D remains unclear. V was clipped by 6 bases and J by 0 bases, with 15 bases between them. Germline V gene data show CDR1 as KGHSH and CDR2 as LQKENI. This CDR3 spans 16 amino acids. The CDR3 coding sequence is TGTGCCAGCTCCAAAGGCGTCCCACTAGCCAAAAACATTCAGTACTTC. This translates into CASSKGVPLAKNIQYF.

For the CDR3, the DNA is TGTGCCAGCAGTGAAAGGGGGCAGATTCTCTATGGCTACACCTTC. It encodes CASSERGQILYGYTF. The V and J genes are TRBV2 and TRBJ1-2; TRBD1 agrees at 7 bases. Per germline, CDR1 SNHLY and CDR2 FYNNEI. The CDR3 has 15 amino acids. The V segment lost 2 bases and the J segment 4 bases; nucleotides outside the gene matches: 7. Complete variable domain (other parts from reference TRBV2 and TRBJ1-2): EPEVTQTPSHQVTQMGQEVILRCVPISNHLYFYWYRQILGQKVEFLVSFYNNEISEKSEIFDDQFSVERPDGSNFTLKIRSTKLEDSAMYFCASSERGQILYGYTFGSGTRLTVV.

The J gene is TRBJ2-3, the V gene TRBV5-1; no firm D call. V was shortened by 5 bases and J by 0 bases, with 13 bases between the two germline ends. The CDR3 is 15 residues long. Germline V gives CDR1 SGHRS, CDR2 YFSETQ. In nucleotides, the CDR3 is TGCGCCAGCAGTATTGGGGATCCGAGCACAGATACGCAGTATTTT. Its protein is CASSIGDPSTDTQYF.